The source of this T cell receptor (beta chain) is a study of graft-versus-host responses after intestinal transplantation. To note about this clone: Its antigen is unidentified.

Libraries were prepared by immunoSEQ multiplex PCR; TCRdb keeps only in-frame clonotypes and omits some of them. The sample lists around 99,000 clones; about 92% were seen once. Germline CDR1 SEHNR, CDR2 FQNEAQ (reference sequence). The CDR3 covers 15 residues. V was trimmed by 4 bases and J by 5 bases, leaving 16 bases between them. The sample in question was unstimulated CD8+ T cells sorted from spleen or lymph node cells, obtained before intestinal transplant. The source is a human donor who received an intestinal transplant. The chain combines TRBV7-9 with TRBJ2-3; D is perhaps TRBD1 (6 bases). CDR3 loop: CASSSYRDQGDTQYF. The CDR3 coding sequence is TGTGCCAGCAGCTCTTACAGGGACCAGGGAGATACGCAGTATTTT.